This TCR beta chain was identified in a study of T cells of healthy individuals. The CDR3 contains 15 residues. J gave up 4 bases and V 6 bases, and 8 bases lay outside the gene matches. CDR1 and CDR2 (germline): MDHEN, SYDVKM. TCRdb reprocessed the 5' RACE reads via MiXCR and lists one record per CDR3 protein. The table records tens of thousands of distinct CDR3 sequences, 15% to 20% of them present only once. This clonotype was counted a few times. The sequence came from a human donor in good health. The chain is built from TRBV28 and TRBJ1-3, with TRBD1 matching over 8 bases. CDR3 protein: CASRYGTGGGNTIYF. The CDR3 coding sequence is TGTGCCAGCAGATACGGGACAGGAGGCGGAAACACCATATATTTT.